This T cell receptor beta chain was profiled in a study of CXCR3-negative and CXCR3-positive naive CD8 T cells (dated by TCRdb to between 2017 and 2020). For the wider study: Some 150 million TRB reads were obtained in total, roughly 1.5 +/- 0.3 million reads per library. Data from ten to twelve donors, pooled across two independent experiments, went into the diversity and physicochemical repertoire analyses. For the TRBV-TRBJ cluster analysis, the naive subsets came from 5 donors, while the memory cells came from 3 donors. Findings and caveats that apply to the study as a whole: Repertoire diversity was comparably high in both naive subsets but much lower in memory CD8+ T cells. Because surface CD5, which has been linked to self-reactivity in mice, was comparable between naive subsets, TCR interaction strength was also inferred from TRB CDR3 physicochemical properties. Naive CXCR3-negative and CXCR3-positive cells from the same donor showed similar TRBV-TRBJ usage, whereas memory cells showed distinct patterns. TRB CDR3s from CXCR3-positive naive cells showed higher hydrophobicity (lower Kidera factor 4), lower energy, and higher strength and volume indices than CXCR3-negative naive cells. CXCR3 expression partially decreased after cryopreservation, so most assays used freshly isolated PBMCs.

Each CD8+ T cell subset was flow-sorted in triplicate, and around 320,000 cells per subset were placed directly into RLT lysis buffer. To exclude memory contaminants, naive CD8+ T cells were stringently defined as CD45RO-CCR7+CD27+CD95-. Peripheral blood mononuclear cells were isolated from buffy coats by standard density gradient centrifugation. A FACSAria III was used to flow-sort naive CXCR3-negative and CXCR3-positive CD8+ T cells. An RNeasy Mini Kit was used to extract total RNA from the sorted cells. Sequencer: NextSeq 550. The Human TCR Profiling Kit (MiLaboratory) was used to prepare UMI-labeled 5' RACE TRB cDNA libraries. cDNA synthesis used the entire amount of extracted RNA, and PCR amplification then used the entire amount of cDNA produced. The libraries were made side by side, with each library going through the same number of PCR cycles. The paper's data handling went like this. About 49,000 +/- 11,000 unique UMI-labeled TRB cDNA molecules per library were extracted with MIGEC and MiXCR, with at least two reads per UMI required. On average, each library contained approximately 40,000 +/- 10,000 functional in-frame TRB CDR3 nucleotide clonotypes without stop codons. After each sample was downsampled to 5000 UMI-labeled TRB molecules, VDJtools was used to calculate diversity metrics such as normalized Shannon-Wiener and Chao1. Clonotype-size-weighted physicochemical properties of the central five CDR3 residues (interaction energy, strength, volume and Kidera factor 4) were computed in VDJtools. TCRdb reprocessed the reads and provides one entry for every CDR3 protein sequence; no DNA is given. These V and J calls originate from TCRdb's pipeline instead of the authors' own analysis. This sample's clone table shows about 89,000 distinct CDR3 sequences. Clones ranked in the top ten supply around 0.53% of the sample.

About this clonotype itself: The antigen this receptor binds is unknown.

From the cysteine up to the phenylalanine, the CDR3 has a length of 16 residues. No DNA has been recorded. CDR1 and CDR2, looked up from the germline V gene, are KGHSH and LQKENI. The sequence was obtained from a human donor in good health. Some clones in this sample may be carry-over from other donors' samples. This sequence uses TRBV18 and TRBJ2-1. The sequenced material came from naive CXCR3+ CD8+ T cells from blood. In light of the paper, this sample's cell subset or site label describes: CD45RO-CCR7+CD27+CD95- naive CD8+ T cells expressing CXCR3 (TNR3+). The CDR3 reads as follows: CASSPPDSLSYNEQFF.